This TCR beta chain emerged from a study of T cells in Graves' hyperthyroidism and ophthalmopathy. V was trimmed by 4 bases and J by 0 bases, leaving 13 bases between them. Per germline, CDR1 MNHNS and CDR2 SASEGT. This CDR3 comprises 15 residues. The CDR3 regions of TCR beta were amplified from RNA transcripts. HTBI primers were employed in a first-round RT-PCR of the TCR CDR3. TCRdb re-analysed the multiplex PCR reads in MiXCR, keeping a single row per CDR3 protein. The sample gives about 480,000 distinct CDR3 sequences, about 15% of which show up once; less than 20% is in the top ten. This clonotype was picked up many times.

This clonotype was sampled from a woman younger than 35 with Graves' hyperthyroidism. The source material was blood. This sequence joins TRBV6-1 and TRBJ2-7; D is perhaps TRBD1 (5 bases). CDR3 in DNA: TGTGCCAGCAGTGTAGGGGCAGCTAGCTCCTACGAGCAGTACTTC. Its translation is CASSVGAASSYEQYF.